These 15 T cell receptor beta chains were all obtained from the same sample, sequenced in a study of T cells expressing NK-cell markers. TCRdb reanalyzed the 5' RACE reads, giving one entry per CDR3 protein sequence and no DNA. Found here are 400,000 or so distinct CDR3 sequences; the top ten clones hold about 10%. Sample: blood T cells: a sorted CD56 or NKG2C T cell subset, CD4+ or CD8+ T cells, or bulk PBMC T cells (not recorded which). Every receptor here comes from a woman aged 50 to 60 in good health.

This sequence joins TRBV3-1 and TRBJ2-1. Germline V CDR1 and CDR2: LGHDT, YNNKEL (reference sequence). The CDR3 is 14 amino acids. The CDR3 reads CASSLLSSRNEQFF.

The genes are TRBV5-1 and TRBJ1-2; TCRdb calls TRBD1, which cannot be checked without DNA. This CDR3 region has 17 residues. Germline CDR1 reads SGHRS; CDR2 reads YFSETQ. The CDR3 loop reads CASSVFPGQGTNYGYTF.

J is TRBJ1-2 and V is TRBV7-9. This CDR3 is built from 13 residues. Germline values: CDR1 SEHNR, CDR2 FQNEAQ (reference sequence). The CDR3: CASSVDGLYGYTF.

The genes are TRBV7-2 and TRBJ2-1; lacking DNA, the TRBD1 call made by TCRdb goes unchecked. In germline, CDR1 is SGHTA, CDR2 FQGNSA. CDR3 length: 13 residues. The chain's CDR3 is CASSKQGAGEQFF.

This chain links TRBV15 with TRBJ2-1; lacking DNA, the TRBD2 call made by TCRdb goes unchecked. The germline V gene has CDR1 LNHNV and CDR2 YYDKDF (reference sequence). The CDR3 length is 17 residues. CDR3 amino acids: CATSRGWDSISYNEQFF.

V is TRBV7-8 and J is TRBJ2-3; TCRdb returns TRBD1, unconfirmable since there is no DNA. CDR1 and CDR2 from the germline V gene are SGHVS and FQNEAQ. This CDR3 is built from 16 residues. The chain's CDR3 is CASSPAGSGAPDTQYF. The variable domain in full, with the rest retrieved from reference TRBV7-8 and TRBJ2-3, is GAGVSQSPRYKVAKRGQDVALRCDPISGHVSLFWYQQALGQGPEFLTYFQNEAQLDKSGLPSDRFFAERPEGSVSTLKIQRTQQEDSAVYLCASSPAGSGAPDTQYFGPGTRLTVL.

The chain links TRBV21-1 to TRBJ2-1; absent DNA, TCRdb's TRBD2 call cannot be checked. TRBV21-1 is termed a pseudogene. The CDR3 is made up of 15 amino acids. The CDR3 loop reads CASSKCGGPLSEQFF.

The genes are TRBV14 and TRBJ2-3. Germline V lookup: CDR1 SGHDN, CDR2 FVKESK. The CDR3 consists of 12 residues. The CDR3 spells CASSQATDTQYF.

The chain couples TRBV7-8 to TRBJ2-1. Germline CDR1 is SGHVS and CDR2 is FQNEAQ. The CDR3 contains 15 residues. The CDR3 here is CASSLAVGQYNEQFF.

V and J are TRBV20-1 and TRBJ2-1. Germline assignment: CDR1 DFQATT and CDR2 SNEGSKA (reference sequence). There are 14 residues in the CDR3. The CDR3 protein is CSALNPQNYNEQFF.

The V gene is TRBV3-1, the J gene TRBJ2-2; TCRdb lists TRBD2, though no DNA is available to test this call. Germline V gives CDR1 LGHDT, CDR2 YNNKEL (reference sequence). This CDR3 spans 19 amino acids. CDR3 sequence: CASSRLFGASGANTGELFF.

This chain links TRBV4-1 with TRBJ1-5. The CDR3 covers 14 residues. The V gene's germline CDR1 is MGHRA and CDR2 YSYEKL. CDR3 loop: CASSQDSGEAPQHF.

CDR3 protein: CSASEVAGETQYF. This chain connects TRBV20-1 to TRBJ2-5; with no DNA, the TCRdb D assignment of TRBD2 cannot be verified. CDR3 length: 13 amino acids. Germline V gives CDR1 DFQATT, CDR2 SNEGSKA (reference sequence).

J is TRBJ2-1 and V is TRBV6-5; TCRdb lists TRBD2, though no DNA is available to test this call. Germline CDR1 reads MNHEY; CDR2 reads SVGAGI. This CDR3 has 15 amino acids. This chain's CDR3 is CASKRSGTTYNEQFF.

The chain joins TRBV5-1 to TRBJ2-1; there is no DNA to check the TCRdb D call of TRBD1. The CDR3 contains 15 residues. Germline V gene sequence: CDR1 SGHRS, CDR2 YFSETQ. The CDR3 loop is CASSFRGLVDNEQFF.